The 27 T cell receptor beta chains listed next were all sequenced from one sample in a study of CD8 T cells in ankylosing spondylitis. Via MiXCR, TCRdb re-called the 5' RACE reads, giving one row per CDR3 protein. The table shows 350,000 or so distinct CDR3 sequences, with about 9.9% occurring only once. The source material was blood, either unsorted or a sorted T cell fraction (not recorded which). The receptor source for this set is a female donor with ankylosing spondylitis or in good health (not recorded which).

This clonotype was counted only a few times. The chain is built from TRBV4-1 and TRBJ2-3; the D is unclear. V shed 4 bases and J shed 3 bases, with 14 bases lying between them. This CDR3 has 15 amino acids. Germline CDR1 MGHRA, CDR2 YSYEKL. The CDR3 DNA is TGCGCCAGCAGCCCCCTAACAAGGTGGACAGATACGCAGTATTTT. It yields the protein CASSPLTRWTDTQYF.

V and J are TRBV5-1 and TRBJ2-3; TRBD2 might be the D (5 bases). Trimming removed 1 base at V and 8 bases at J, with 5 bases between. This CDR3 spans 11 amino acids. CDR1 and CDR2 (germline): SGHRS, YFSETQ. CDR3 coding DNA: TGCGCCAGCAGCTTGACTAGTACGCAGTATTTT. Its translation is CASSLTSTQYF.

Only one count was recorded for this clonotype. A much more abundant neighbour one base away suggests this may be a read error. The rearrangement uses TRBV10-1 and TRBJ1-5; a possible D gene is TRBD1 (5 bases). The CDR3 has 15 amino acids. Looked up from germline, CDR1 is WNHNN and CDR2 is SYGVQD (reference sequence). The CDR3 nucleotides read TGCGCCAGCAGTGGGGCACAGGATAGCAATCAGCCCCAGCGTTTT. Protein: CASSGAQDSNQPQRF.

This clonotype was counted ten times or more. The gene calls are TRBV7-8 and TRBJ2-7, with D perhaps matching TRBD1 (6 bases). V was clipped by 1 base and J by 2 bases, with 12 bases between them. The CDR3 loop spans 15 amino acids. Germline V gene sequence: CDR1 SGHVS, CDR2 FQNEAQ. The CDR3 loop reads CASSLETGRTYEQYF. Written as DNA, the CDR3 is TGTGCCAGCAGCTTAGAAACAGGGAGAACCTACGAGCAGTACTTC.

This clonotype was observed many times. The gene calls are TRBV6-5 and TRBJ1-2; D is undetermined. With 4 bases removed from V and 8 bases from J, the gap between germline ends came to 17 bases. Looked up from germline, CDR1 is MNHEY and CDR2 is SVGAGI. The CDR3 runs to 14 residues. The CDR3 here is CASSSDPPLWGYTF. As DNA, the CDR3 is TGTGCCAGCAGTTCGGACCCTCCCCTATGGGGCTACACCTTC.

The sample holds many counts of this clonotype. The V call is TRBV20-1, the J call TRBJ2-2, with D tentatively TRBD1 (6 bases). The germline V gene has CDR1 DFQATT and CDR2 SNEGSKA (reference sequence). The CDR3 runs to 15 residues. V was trimmed by 0 bases and J by 7 bases, leaving 15 bases between them. The CDR3 reads CSARDQGKGNGELFF. The CDR3 region has the DNA TGCAGTGCTAGAGATCAGGGGAAGGGTAACGGGGAGCTGTTTTTT.

There are many counts of this clonotype. The chain employs TRBV29-1 and TRBJ1-5; weak D call: TRBD1 (5 bases). V was clipped by 1 base and J by 4 bases, with 8 bases between them. Germline V gene lookup returns CDR1 SQVTM and CDR2 ANQGSEA. This CDR3 is 13 amino acids long. CDR3 coding DNA: TGCAGCGTTGAAGTGACAGTAAATCAGCCCCAGCATTTT. This encodes CSVEVTVNQPQHF.

This clonotype came up many times. CDR3 region: CSARDPMRGEKNIQYF. The CDR3 bases are TGCAGTGCTAGAGATCCTATGAGGGGGGAGAAAAACATTCAGTACTTC. The V call is TRBV20-1, the J call TRBJ2-4; D may correspond to TRBD1 or TRBD2 (6 bases each). In germline, CDR1 is DFQATT, CDR2 SNEGSKA (reference sequence). There are 16 residues in the CDR3. Trimming left V 0 bases short and J 4 bases short, with 16 bases between.

Many counts were recorded for this clonotype. The rearrangement joins TRBV20-1 to TRBJ2-1; 8 bases agree with TRBD2. V was pared by 0 bases and J by 12 bases, with 19 bases of the junction left unmatched. This CDR3 spans 17 amino acids. Germline V gene data show CDR1 as DFQATT and CDR2 as SNEGSKA (reference sequence). The CDR3 protein is CSARDRAFGLAQRRQFF. The CDR3 DNA reads as TGCAGTGCTAGAGATCGGGCATTCGGACTAGCCCAGAGGAGGCAGTTCTTC.

This clonotype was picked up a small number of times. The chain recombines TRBV7-2 with TRBJ2-2, with a possible D match to TRBD2 (5 bases). CDR1 is SGHTA and CDR2 is FQGNSA in the germline V gene. Trimming removed 0 bases from V and 5 bases from J, with 7 bases in between. The CDR3 runs to 14 residues. The CDR3 region is CASSLARETGELFF. CDR3 nucleotides: TGTGCCAGCAGCTTAGCTAGGGAGACCGGGGAGCTGTTTTTT.

In its sample, this clonotype was seen a few times. The chain has TRBV7-9 and TRBJ2-3, with D maybe TRBD2 (6 bases). Trimming took off 1 base at V and 5 bases at J, with 19 bases between the two ends. The CDR3 covers 17 residues. The germline V gene has CDR1 SEHNR and CDR2 FQNEAQ (reference sequence). This chain's CDR3 is CASSLVLLGGTQDTQYF. In DNA, the CDR3 is TGTGCCAGCAGCTTAGTGCTTCTGGGCGGGACCCAAGATACGCAGTATTTT.

The genes are TRBV30 and TRBJ2-7, with 9 bases fitting TRBD1. V dropped 7 bases and J dropped 4; count of bases not matched to a gene: 11. This CDR3 has 14 amino acids. Per the germline V gene, CDR1 is GTSNPN and CDR2 is SVGIG (reference sequence). The CDR3 is CASTGQGPLYEQYF. CDR3 coding DNA: TGTGCCTCAACAGGACAGGGGCCCCTGTACGAGCAGTACTTC.

This clonotype was picked up a small number of times. A junction end diverges from the germline sequence, so it may reflect a read error. This chain uses TRBV20-1 with TRBJ2-6, with D possibly being TRBD2 (6 bases). Germline V gene data show CDR1 as DFQATT and CDR2 as SNEGSKA (reference sequence). This CDR3 contains 17 residues. The CDR3 nucleotides are TGCTGTGCCCCGATGGGGGGTCTTTTCTCTGGGGCCAACGTCCTGACTTTC. Translation: CCAPMGGLFSGANVLTF.

Many counts were recorded for this clonotype. The rearrangement joins TRBV10-3 to TRBJ1-1, with no clear D. Between the trimmed V and J ends, which lost 3 bases and 13 bases, there was a span of 24 bases. Germline lookup yields CDR1 ENHRY and CDR2 SYGVKD. This CDR3 region has 15 residues. CDR3 sequence reads: CAISEEAGKGRDGFF. CDR3 coding DNA: TGTGCCATCAGTGAAGAGGCGGGGAAGGGAAGGGATGGTTTCTTT.

This clonotype was observed a few times. J is TRBJ1-2 and V is TRBV6-5, with D unclear. The CDR3 contains 12 residues. Between the trimmed V and J ends, which lost 7 bases and 3 bases, there was a span of 9 bases. Germline V gives CDR1 MNHEY, CDR2 SVGAGI. CDR3 bases: TGTGCCAGCATTGGACGGTACTATGGCTACACCTTC. It yields the protein CASIGRYYGYTF.

This clonotype was observed at least ten times. V usage is TRBV10-2 and J usage is TRBJ1-1; D gene ambiguous. CDR1 and CDR2 from the germline V gene are WSHSY and SAAADI. V lost 5 bases to trimming and J lost 4 bases, with 14 bases between them. The CDR3 is 14 residues long. The CDR3 coding sequence is TGCGCCAGCAGTTCCCGAAGGCCAGGCACTGAAGCTTTCTTT. This encodes CASSSRRPGTEAFF.

This clonotype was recorded at least ten times. This chain connects TRBV6-1 to TRBJ2-1; D is uncertain. Between the trimmed V and J ends, which lost 5 bases and 7 bases, there was a span of 15 bases. The CDR3 extends over 14 amino acids. Germline V gene lookup returns CDR1 MNHNS and CDR2 SASEGT. The CDR3 region has the DNA TGTGCCAGCAGTCGTCCGGGCCCGAGTAATGAGCAGTTCTTC. The encoded protein is CASSRPGPSNEQFF.

Ten or more counts support this clonotype. The chain links TRBV9 to TRBJ1-5; D call uncertain. This CDR3 is 14 amino acids long. The V end lost 3 bases, the J end lost 0 bases, and 7 bases lay between the germline ends. Germline assignment: CDR1 SGDLS and CDR2 YYNGEE. The CDR3 protein is CASSDRVSNQPQHF. In DNA, the CDR3 is TGTGCCAGCAGCGACCGTGTTAGCAATCAGCCCCAGCATTTT.

At least ten counts were recorded for this clonotype. The chain has TRBV12-3 or TRBV12-4 and TRBJ2-1; 9 bases align to TRBD1. After removal of 6 bases from V and 4 bases from J, the junction contained 1 base not matched to a gene. The CDR3 covers 13 residues. The CDR3: CASRDRGYNEQFF. CDR3 bases: TGTGCCAGCAGGGACAGGGGTTACAATGAGCAGTTCTTC.

This clonotype was counted between two and nine times. The CDR3 sequence is CASSLGVVAFF. The CDR3 bases are TGTGCCAGCAGCTTAGGGGTCGTTGCTTTCTTT. This rearrangement joins TRBV7-8 to TRBJ1-1; D gene uncertain. V was pared by 1 base and J by 11 bases, with 8 bases between. There are 11 residues in the CDR3. Germline V gene sequence: CDR1 SGHVS, CDR2 FQNEAQ. Filled out from reference TRBV7-8 and TRBJ1-1, the complete variable domain reads GAGVSQSPRYKVAKRGQDVALRCDPISGHVSLFWYQQALGQGPEFLTYFQNEAQLDKSGLPSDRFFAERPEGSVSTLKIQRTQQEDSAVYLCASSLGVVAFFGQGTRLTVV.

This clonotype occurred a few times. This chain joins TRBV5-5 and TRBJ1-4; TRBD1 aligns across 7 bases. This CDR3 contains 14 residues. The V and J ends lost 3 bases and 8 bases, in that order; junction bases with no gene match: 7. Germline CDR1 and CDR2: SGHKS and YYEKEE (reference sequence). The CDR3 coding sequence is TGTGCCAGCAGCTCTCACAGGGGCGACGAAAAACTGTTTTTT. Translation: CASSSHRGDEKLFF. Using reference TRBV5-5 and TRBJ1-4 for the parts outside the CDR3, the full variable domain is DAGVTQSPTHLIKTRGQQVTLRCSPISGHKSVSWYQQVLGQGPQFIFQYYEKEERGRGNFPDRFSARQFPNYSSELNVNALLLGDSALYLCASSSHRGDEKLFFGSGTQLSVL.

At least ten counts were recorded for this clonotype. This chain connects TRBV6-2 or TRBV6-3 to TRBJ2-5; the match to TRBD1 covers 10 bases. The CDR3 has 15 residues. Germline loops: CDR1 MNHEY, CDR2 SVGEGT. The V gene end was trimmed by 7 bases and the J gene end by 5 bases; junction bases not matched to a gene: 10. CDR3 bases: TGTGCCAGCACGTCGACAGGGGGCGAGTCCGAGACCCAGTACTTC. Its protein is CASTSTGGESETQYF.

In its sample, this clonotype was seen a few times. The chain combines TRBV7-7 with TRBJ2-7, with 14 bases identical to TRBD2. J lost 5 bases, V lost 5 bases, and 5 bases had no gene match. The CDR3 runs 15 residues. Germline CDR1 is SSHAT and CDR2 is FNYEAQ (reference sequence). The DNA of the CDR3 is TGTGCCAGCAGCCCGGGACTAGCGGGAGTTCACGAGCAGTACTTC. This translates into CASSPGLAGVHEQYF. The complete variable domain, with remaining parts taken from reference TRBV7-7 and TRBJ2-7, reads GAGVSQSPRYKVTKRGQDVTLRCDPISSHATLYWYQQALGQGPEFLTYFNYEAQPDKSGLPSDRFSAERPEGSISTLTIQRTEQRDSAMYRCASSPGLAGVHEQYFGPGTRLTVT.

This clonotype was found many times. This chain connects TRBV20-1 to TRBJ2-1; no definite D call. V was cut by 1 base and J by 6 bases, with 13 bases left in between. Germline-derived CDR1 and CDR2 are DFQATT and SNEGSKA (reference sequence). This CDR3 is built from 14 residues. In nucleotides, the CDR3 is TGCAGTGCTAGAGGCGACGGCCCTACCAATGAGCAGTTCTTC. This translates into CSARGDGPTNEQFF.

The chain has TRBV6-2 or TRBV6-3 and TRBJ1-5; TRBD1 agrees at 7 bases. CDR1 is MNHEY and CDR2 is SVGEGT in the germline V gene. The V segment lost 4 bases and the J segment 4 bases; nucleotides outside the gene matches: 4. The CDR3 contains 14 residues. This CDR3 is CASSFGRGNQPQHF. The CDR3 region has the DNA TGTGCCAGCAGTTTCGGCAGGGGGAATCAGCCCCAGCATTTT.

The chain recombines TRBV11-2 with TRBJ2-7; D perhaps matches TRBD1 (7 bases). The germline CDR1 and CDR2 sequences are SGHAT and FQNNGV. The length of the CDR3 is 17 residues. Trimming took off 1 base at V and 2 bases at J, with 18 bases between the two ends. The DNA of the CDR3 is TGTGCCAGCAGCTTAGGGAGGGGGCGCCGTCTTACCTACGAGCAGTACTTC. Translation: CASSLGRGRRLTYEQYF. Combining the CDR3 with reference TRBV11-2 and TRBJ2-7 gives the whole variable domain EAGVAQSPRYKIIEKRQSVAFWCNPISGHATLYWYQQILGQGPKLLIQFQNNGVVDDSQLPKDRFSAERLKGVDSTLKIQPAKLEDSAVYLCASSLGRGRRLTYEQYFGPGTRLTVT.

This clonotype was counted at least ten times. The CDR3 coding sequence is TGTGCCAGCAGCCTTGTGGGGGGGCTTTCAGATACGCAGTATTTT. Amino acid sequence: CASSLVGGLSDTQYF. V usage is TRBV7-2 and J usage is TRBJ2-3; the D gene is possibly TRBD2 (7 bases). The CDR3 spans 15 residues. V lost 5 bases, J lost 4 bases, and 16 bases lay in between. In germline, CDR1 is SGHTA, CDR2 FQGNSA.